The sequence of this T cell receptor beta chain was determined in a study of T cell responses to AZD1222 COVID-19 vaccine. The CDR3 consists of 15 residues. Unmatched junction bases numbered 8, after V lost 4 bases and J lost 6 bases. The germline V gene has CDR1 MGHRA and CDR2 YSYEKL. Sequenced by immunoSEQ multiplex PCR; TCRdb stores in-frame clones only, minus some. The sample consists of 200,000 or so clones, about 94% of them appearing once. Study results and caveats: Spike-specific TCR repertoires showed rising breadth and depth after two AZD1222 doses.

Note on this clone: Its antigen is undetermined.

V is TRBV4-1 and J is TRBJ1-2; 10 bases are shared with TRBD1. The sample here was peripheral blood, taken 28 days after the second AZD1222 dose. This TCR was recovered from an adult who received the AZD1222 COVID-19 vaccine. CDR3 DNA: TGCGCCAGCAGCCCGACACCGGGACAGGGGAATGGCTACACCTTC. Protein product: CASSPTPGQGNGYTF.